This entry features one T cell receptor beta chain sequence. There is no known antigen for this receptor. Base qualities are not recorded, but no much larger clone differs from it by a single base. This record belongs to a study of cytomegalovirus exposure and HLA in healthy donors (dated by TCRdb to 2016 to 2017). General notes on the study: In an earlier analysis of roughly 590 of the donors, 276 Gb of sequence data and 90 million to 120 million unique TCR beta sequences from roughly 200 million T cells were reported. Around 300 gigabases of sequencing data and tens of millions of unique TCR sequences were included in an early release covering 550 to 800 HLA-typed donors. Among the roughly 380 genotyped donors, more than 70% belonged to the genetic ancestry cluster associated with self-reported Caucasian donors. The study aimed to test whether signatures of past pathogen exposure could be identified by cataloging public T cell receptors. Using immunosequencing, the study profiled T cell repertoires from 666 subjects and related those repertoires to cytomegalovirus serostatus. In addition to the first cohort of 666 subjects, a separate validation cohort of approximately 130 different subjects was used. To predict cytomegalovirus infection status, the study brought together high-throughput TCR immunosequencing, statistical association of individual TCRs with disease status, and machine learning. A later analysis re-examined previously published TCR beta repertoires from 500 to 700 donors and added high-resolution HLA genotyping to investigate patterns of TCR occurrence. Rather than using new phenotypic data, the later analysis identified candidate immune exposures from TCR beta sequences and from how often those sequences occurred across donors. To decide whether each TCR beta V gene segment behaved as functional or pseudogenic, an earlier analysis of some 600 of the donors relied on high-throughput TCR beta sequencing. Donor age, sex, ethnicity and CMV serostatus were compiled together with the repertoire data. Genome-wide SNP genotypes for about three fifths of the 666 donors were used in a later genetic analysis, which treated that subset as a discovery cohort. Every discovery cohort repertoire had been produced on one sequencing platform. Class I and class II HLA loci were covered by the typing at four-digit resolution. The number of typed donors differed by locus: about 620-640 for A, B, C, DRB1 and DQB1; approximately 540 for DQA1; 606 for DPA1; and approximately 450 for DPB1. Roughly five DR-DQ haplotypes were treated as single units for association and clustering because of strong linkage in the cohort. On average, roughly 250,000 unique TCR beta nucleotide sequences were sequenced per donor among fewer than 500 genotyped donors of the cohort, with around 19% of those sequences being non-productive.

Relative to germline, V is 3 bases shorter and J is 6 bases shorter, with 15 bases between their ends. Spanning cysteine to phenylalanine, the CDR3 consists of 14 amino acids. The retained sequence is limited to the CDR3, 42 bases, with the frame set at the first base. In the germline V gene (reference sequence), CDR1 corresponds to GTSNPN and CDR2 to SVGIG. What the work shows at the level of the full study, not this receptor alone: CMV serostatus was the only immune exposure information available for the cohort. A cluster of highly shared sequence variants was judged likely to be a technical artifact of the sequencing pipeline. It was suggested by the authors that the approach could potentially be generalized to other disease states and immunological phenotypes. A total of fewer than 200 TCR beta chains were listed by the study as associated with cytomegalovirus. In a later genetic analysis, a missense DCLRE1C variant was associated with V-gene and J-gene trimming of TCR beta chains, and the association was replicated in an independent cohort. Presence/absence analyses assumed roughly uniform sequencing depth across donors, an assumption that may not hold. Compared with equally common non-associated chains, HLA-associated TCR beta chains in a later analysis were more clonally expanded and had lower generation probabilities. Because the 87-base-pair reads could not distinguish some IMGT-functional V segments, including TRBV6-2 and TRBV6-3, those segments were excluded. In a later analysis, several top co-occurrence clusters were reported to appear linked to parvovirus B19, influenza, CMV and Epstein-Barr virus. Most TCR sequences were seen in very few donors, while some public TCRs were found in many individuals. A few of the identified cytomegalovirus-associated TCR beta chains were confirmed in vitro to be specific for cytomegalovirus antigens. An earlier analysis of approximately 590 of the donors showed that most TCR beta V segments appeared in productive rearrangements either about 87% or about 30% of the time, which broadly matched IMGT annotations. Because some donors lacked HLA typing at each locus, the association tests relied only on the typed subset. A later analysis associated 15,000 or so TCR beta sequences with specific HLA alleles at a false discovery rate of 0.05. The classifier was reported to diagnose cytomegalovirus status with high specificity and sensitivity in both the original and validation cohorts. Because counts were too low, 15 to 20 rarely observed V segments, including chromosome 9 orphons, were excluded from the earlier analysis of a few hundred of the donors. Correlated functional status among segregating V segments might reflect linkage disequilibrium, but an unknown experimental factor could not be ruled out. In a later analysis, most CMV-associated TCR beta chains were found to appear HLA-restricted, with HLA associations seemingly driven largely by CMV exposure. In a later analysis, the rate of TCR association differed among HLA loci, with DRB1 alleles having the most associated TCRs and HLA-C alleles having the fewest. In a later genetic analysis, fewer N-insertions in productive TCRs were reported among donors in an Asian-associated ancestry cluster than the roughly 700-donor mean. The cohort was sequenced for TCR beta chains only, and without alpha or paired-chain data the features that could be detected were limited. When HLA alleles, especially DR and DQ, strongly co-occurred, attributing TCR associations to individual alleles was difficult. A further reported finding was that TCR beta sequences accurately predicted the HLA-A and HLA-B alleles for most subjects in the first cohort.

Library preparation employed the immunoSEQ multiplex PCR assay. A mixture of 60 forward primers for TCR Vbeta segments and 13 reverse primers for TCR Jbeta segments was used in the multiplex PCR. Amplification of the CDR3 region of rearranged TCR beta genes was performed with a multiplex PCR assay on genomic DNA. On the Illumina HiSeq System, the amplified TCR beta libraries were sequenced as 87-base-pair reads. As for the authors' bioinformatics: In a later analysis, 80 million or so unique TCR beta chains were counted across the 690 or so repertoires, and roughly 9.9 million of these chains were shared by at least two donors. A nearest-neighbor algorithm error-corrected the raw reads and collapsed the reads into unique sequences, merging closely related sequences to remove PCR and sequencing errors. To assign V, D and J gene segments, CDR3 sequences were aligned to IMGT reference sequences. For a sequence to be retained, a match of at least six nucleotides to both a V gene segment and a J gene segment was required. A rearrangement was called productive if the CDR3 had no stop codons and remained in frame with V and J, and every other rearrangement was called non-productive. CDR3 was defined according to IMGT convention as the region running from the second conserved V-encoded cysteine to the conserved J-encoded phenylalanine. The earlier analysis of roughly 590 of the donors excluded any sequence lacking an unambiguous match to a single V gene segment. An earlier analysis of 587 of the donors called V segments functional above 56.7% productive rearrangements and segregating when the between-donor standard deviation exceeded 5%. A statistical classification framework was built for diagnosing cytomegalovirus status from the catalog of TCR beta chain sequences. In a later analysis, V and J genes were assigned by comparing TCR nucleotide sequences against IMGT/GENE-DB human TR gene sequences. In a later analysis, CDR3 sequences and most-parsimonious VDJ recombination scenarios were assigned using the TCRdist pipeline. In a later analysis, each TCR beta chain was defined by its CDR3 amino acid sequence together with its V-gene family, and reads without a unique V-gene family were excluded. In a later analysis, 450 to 600 highly shared, low-generation-probability nucleotide sequences were removed to address suspected cross-contamination and a sequencing artifact. For each public chain, a later analysis derived a clonal expansion index from normalized ranks of inferred template counts within each repertoire. In a later analysis, generation probabilities were computed with a VDJ recombination model fitted to out-of-frame rearrangements, and the resulting probabilities were checked against IGoR. Hypergeometric tests were used in a later analysis to score TCR-TCR, TCR-HLA and TCR-CMV co-occurrence, with a repertoire-size bias correction applied to the TCR pairs. False discovery rates were estimated in a later analysis by permuting HLA or CMV assignments 20 times. In a later analysis, co-occurring TCRs were grouped using DBSCAN, and TCRdist sequence similarity was added for clustering within HLA-allele-positive subsets. Co-occurrence clustering excluded repertoires with fewer than 30,000 or more than 120,000 public chains, plus five with anomalous nucleotide sharing. Sourced from immuneACCESS, this table was stored by TCRdb with only in-frame sequences that have V and J called. A share of the clones is absent; for the studies checked, an unresolved V gene accounts for under half, and the remainder has no known explanation. That table gives V, J and clone size, and the DNA gave D and trimming. The sample records about 180,000 clones, around 82% of which are singletons. In total, the top ten clones hold 0.38% of the sample.

The cohort comprised several hundred healthy bone marrow donors. All cohort members were sampled while nominally healthy, although unrecorded immune exposures were likely present. The donor was CMV seronegative and belonged to the group of over 300 seronegative cohort members. A peripheral blood sample was collected from each donor, and TCR beta sequencing was performed on peripheral blood mononuclear cells. The Qiagen DNeasy Blood Extraction Kit was used to extract genomic DNA from the blood cell samples. The chain employs TRBV30 and TRBJ2-1, with TRBD2 perhaps the D gene, on 6 matching bases. The sequenced sample consisted of PBMCs. This TCR was recovered from a boy aged 2 to 10 in good health and CMV-seronegative. The CDR3 amino acid sequence is: CAWRQPGEINEQFF. The DNA sequence is TGTGCCTGGAGACAACCGGGAGAGATCAATGAGCAGTTCTTC.